This T cell receptor beta chain was recovered during a study of OX40 agonist ivuxolimab in advanced cancers. Study-level results: The specificity for antigen of the expanded peripheral T cells was not determined. Researchers report that CD8+ T cells had, on average, more expanded clones than CD4+.

Regarding this clone: Its target is unknown.

The assay was immunoSEQ multiplex PCR, and TCRdb's table has in-frame clones only and misses some. The table lists some 66,000 clones, around 90% of them singletons, with 0.38% in the top ten. The germline V and J ends were trimmed by 0 bases and 2 bases, with 7 bases remaining between them. Per the germline V gene, CDR1 is SGDLS and CDR2 is YYNGEE. This CDR3 spans 14 amino acids. The chain couples TRBV9 to TRBJ2-3; D is unclear. The sample here was CD4+ or CD8+ T cells sorted from blood, taken in a trial of the OX40 agonist ivuxolimab. This sequence was found in an adult with an advanced solid tumor such as melanoma, head and neck, liver or kidney cancer. The CDR3 region has the DNA TGTGCCAGCAGCGTAGCCCAGATCACAGATACGCAGTATTTT. It specifies CASSVAQITDTQYF.